This record covers a single T cell receptor (beta chain). The CDR3 is 13 amino acids. V shed 2 bases and J 7 bases; nucleotides not matched to a gene: 5. In germline, CDR1 is MNHEY, CDR2 SVGAGI. This entry belongs to a study of cytomegalovirus exposure and HLA in healthy donors. The primer mix had 60 Vbeta and 13 Jbeta primers. The assay was immunoSEQ multiplex PCR, and TCRdb's table has in-frame clones only and misses some. The sample includes 60,000 to 70,000 clones, approximately 71% of them seen just once. The clonotype comes from a man in his fifties or sixties in good health and CMV-seropositive. The chain employs TRBV6-5 and TRBJ2-7; 7 bases agree with TRBD1. The sample consisted of PBMCs. The CDR3 here is CASSYDRVQEQYF. For the CDR3, the DNA is TGTGCCAGCAGTTACGACAGGGTTCAAGAGCAGTACTTC.